What follows are 10 T cell receptor beta chains derived from one specimen sequenced in a study of CD8 T cells in ankylosing spondylitis (TCRdb year 2017). Libraries were prepared through 5' RACE. The listed sequencing device is Illumina HiSeq 2500. TCRdb handled the public reads itself, with Q25 trimming in fastp and clone calling in MiXCR, and kept productive beta chains. A single entry per CDR3 protein holds the most common genes and DNA from its merged rows. Within this sample are approximately 240,000 distinct CDR3 sequences, with approximately 24% of them counted one time only. The top ten clonotypes cover over 0.55% of the sample. The source material was blood, either unsorted or a sorted T cell fraction (not recorded which). These TCRs come from a male donor with ankylosing spondylitis or in good health (not recorded which).

V is TRBV12-3 or TRBV12-4 and J is TRBJ2-1; TRBD2 might be the D (5 bases). The CDR3 length is 15 residues. V gave up 4 bases and J gave up 3 bases, with 13 bases separating them. The CDR3 nucleotides read TGTGCCAGCAGTTATCGTCGCGCGGGCTACAATGAGCAGTTCTTC. Translation: CASSYRRAGYNEQFF.

This chain uses TRBV12-3 or TRBV12-4 with TRBJ1-2; D possibly corresponds to TRBD1 (5 bases). The CDR3 is made up of 14 amino acids. V lost 3 bases to trimming and J lost 8 bases, with 16 bases between them. CDR3 nucleotides: TGTGCCAGCAGTTTTATGCAGGGTTGGGACGGCTACACCTTC. It specifies CASSFMQGWDGYTF.

This clonotype has only a few counts. The chain links TRBV12-3 or TRBV12-4 to TRBJ1-2; 7 nucleotides align to TRBD1. The CDR3 consists of 15 residues. J lost 4 bases, V lost 2 bases, and 7 bases had no gene match. CDR3: CASSLFRDSPYGYTF. In nucleotides, the CDR3 is TGTGCCAGCAGTTTATTTCGGGACAGTCCCTATGGCTACACCTTC.

There are many counts of this clonotype. The gene calls are TRBV12-3 or TRBV12-4 and TRBJ1-2, with a weak D call TRBD1 (6 bases). V lost 7 bases, J lost 1 base, and 13 bases lay in between. The CDR3 is made up of 14 amino acids. The CDR3 DNA follows: TGTGCCAGCACCATGGGGGGCTATAACTATGGCTACACCTTC. This translates into CASTMGGYNYGYTF.

This clonotype was found a few times. The J gene is TRBJ2-1, the V gene TRBV7-3; a weak D match, TRBD2 (6 bases). This CDR3 contains 15 residues. From germline, CDR1 is SGHTA and CDR2 FQGTGA. The ends were cut back, 2 bases at V and 4 bases at J, with 12 bases in the middle. The CDR3, as DNA: TGTGCCAGCAGCTTATTCAGTAGCGGTTACAATGAGCAGTTCTTC. It translates to CASSLFSSGYNEQFF.

This clonotype was seen more than once but under ten times. The chain carries TRBV12-3 or TRBV12-4 and TRBJ2-7, with 12 bases matching TRBD2. The length of the CDR3 is 15 residues. The junction had 7 bases not matched to a gene; V was cut back by 5 bases and J by 5 bases. CDR3 DNA sequence: TGTGCCAGCAGTGCACTAGCGGGGGGCAGGAACGAGCAGTACTTC. Its translation: CASSALAGGRNEQYF.

This clonotype was found many times. The chain is built from TRBV9 and TRBJ2-3; D remains unclear. The CDR3 is 15 residues long. Germline V gives CDR1 SGDLS, CDR2 YYNGEE. Trimming shortened V by 4 bases and J by 2 bases, and 14 bases separated the two germline ends. CDR3 in amino acids: CASSPRADITDTQYF. The DNA for the CDR3 is TGTGCCAGCAGCCCCCGCGCGGATATCACAGATACGCAGTATTTT.

This clonotype has ten or more counts. Here the CDR3 reads CSARQNTEAFF. Written as DNA, the CDR3 is TGCAGTGCTCGACAGAACACTGAAGCTTTCTTT. The chain links TRBV20-1 to TRBJ1-1; D remains ambiguous. V was shortened by 5 bases and J by 1 base, with 5 bases between the two germline ends. Germline CDR1 and CDR2: DFQATT and SNEGSKA (reference sequence). The CDR3 length is 11 residues.

This clonotype was observed a handful of times. The CDR3 spells CAIATRVFPYGYTF. The CDR3 nucleotides read TGTGCCATCGCGACTCGGGTTTTTCCCTATGGCTACACCTTC. The gene calls are TRBV12-3 or TRBV12-4 and TRBJ1-2; D is unclear. Trimming took off 10 bases at V and 4 bases at J, with 19 bases between the two ends. The CDR3 length is 14 residues.

V usage is TRBV7-2 and J usage is TRBJ2-1; 9 nucleotides line up with TRBD1. Germline assignment: CDR1 SGHTA and CDR2 FQGNSA. V was clipped by 5 bases and J by 6 bases; unmatched bases: 8. The CDR3 sequence is 15 residues long. CDR3 DNA sequence: TGTGCCAGCAGCGACCCGGGACAGGGTGGCAATGAGCAGTTCTTC. This gives the protein CASSDPGQGGNEQFF.